The source of this T cell receptor (beta chain) is a study of T cells after yellow fever vaccination. Looking at the study overall: The authors prepared low-cell-number fractions using SMART-Seq v4 Ultra Low Input.

TCRdb independently ran MiXCR on the 5' RACE reads; one entry per CDR3 protein. The sample carries 400,000 to 650,000 distinct CDR3 sequences, 21% recorded once. Regarding this clonotype: Its antigen is undetermined.

The CDR3 is 14 residues long. V lost 9 bases and J lost 0; bases outside the gene matches: 6. Germline-derived CDR1 and CDR2 are KGHDR and SFDVKD. Study outcomes and limitations: From the bulk population, abundant clonotypes could contaminate and appear within FACS-sorted repertoires. Peaking faster, on day 5 versus 15, the secondary response was nonetheless weaker. A small proportion of clonotypes was detected in both the CD4 and CD8 compartments.

The receptor's source is a man younger than 35 who received the YFV17D yellow fever vaccine. The rearrangement joins TRBV24-1 to TRBJ1-1; 7 bases are a match to TRBD1. The sequenced sample was PBMCs, obtained less than 25 days after the first yellow fever vaccination. The CDR3 protein is CATGGQSMNTEAFF. The CDR3 DNA is TGTGCCACCGGGGGACAGTCCATGAACACTGAAGCTTTCTTT.